The clone carrying this T cell receptor beta chain was seen repeatedly, ten times or more. Its antigen is as yet unknown. This entry is derived from a study of response to subunit inactivated influenza vaccine. Points from the study as a whole: Authors proposed each seasonal influenza vaccination draws in few new T cells.

TCRdb reanalysed the RT-PCR reads using MiXCR and keeps one entry per CDR3 protein. In the table there are about 800,000 distinct CDR3 sequences, 21% of which are singletons. In germline, CDR1 is LGHDT, CDR2 YNNKEL (reference sequence). Trimming removed 0 bases at V and 2 bases at J, with 16 bases between. This CDR3 spans 18 amino acids. The source is a man aged 50 to 60 who received an inactivated influenza vaccine. Sequencing was performed on PBMCs from blood, taken about 5 days after vaccination. V is TRBV3-1 and J is TRBJ2-2; D tentatively fits TRBD1 or TRBD2 (5 bases each). In DNA form, the CDR3 reads TGTGCCAGCAGCCAAGATGGGTCGGGAAGGGGCAACACCGGGGAGCTGTTTTTT. Protein product: CASSQDGSGRGNTGELFF. The full variable domain, its missing parts supplied by reference TRBV3-1 and TRBJ2-2, is DTAVSQTPKYLVTQMGNDKSIKCEQNLGHDTMYWYKQDSKKFLKIMFSYNNKELIINETVPNRFSPKSPDKAHLNLHINSLELGDSAVYFCASSQDGSGRGNTGELFFGEGSRLTVL.